These 17 T cell receptor beta chains were all obtained from the same sample, sequenced in a study of tumor and adjacent non-tumor tissue in lung cancer. Three rounds of nested PCR, following a modified ARM-PCR protocol, produced the TCRbeta library. In TCRdb, the multiplex PCR reads were re-called with MiXCR into one record per CDR3 protein. The sample gives 60,000 to 100,000 distinct CDR3 sequences, around 76% of which show up once; 40% is in the top ten. RNA was extracted from bulk tissue without any cell sorting. This non-tumor lung sample came from over 3 cm beyond the tumor edge. Material: distant non-tumor lung tissue. Receptor source: a man in his 70s with non-small cell lung cancer.

About this clonotype: Likely a read error: the CDR3 ends without its conserved phenylalanine or tryptophan. The chain uses TRBV11-3 and TRBJ2-7; 8 nucleotides align to TRBD2. The CDR3 totals 15 residues. The germline V gene has CDR1 SGHNT and CDR2 YENEEA. CDR3 region: CASSQGTSEISEQYL. The CDR3 DNA reads TGTGCTAGCAGCCAAGGGACTAGTGAAATCTCCGAGCAGTACTTG.

On this clonotype: A much larger clone differs by one base, so this may be a read error. Because it lacks the conserved phenylalanine or tryptophan at the end, this CDR3 is likely a read error. The chain recombines TRBV20-1 with TRBJ2-7; D ambiguous. This CDR3 region has 11 residues. From germline, CDR1 is DFQATT and CDR2 SNEGSKA (reference sequence). V was trimmed by 6 bases and J by 1 base, leaving 7 bases between them. This CDR3 is CSALLSYEQYL. Here the CDR3 DNA reads TGCAGTGCACTCTTATCCTACGAGCAGTACCTC.

The chain couples TRBV3-1 to TRBJ2-2; 9 bases agree with TRBD1. Germline V lookup: CDR1 LGHDT, CDR2 YNNKEL (reference sequence). CDR3 length: 15 amino acids. The trim removed 5 bases at V and 7 bases at J, leaving 8 bases unmatched. The CDR3 is CASSERTGAGGELFF. The CDR3 DNA sequence: TGTGCCAGCAGCGAGAGGACAGGGGCGGGCGGGGAGCTGTTTTTT.

On this clonotype itself: An end of the junction differs from the germline gene, which may be a read error. The V call is TRBV6-1, the J call TRBJ1-1, with no clear D. CDR3 length: 14 residues. CDR1 and CDR2 from the germline V gene are MNHNS and SASEGT. The CDR3 sequence: CVSSSPTLSHEAFF. CDR3 sequence (DNA): TGTGTCAGCAGTTCCCCGACATTAAGCCATGAAGCTTTCTTC.

With respect to this clonotype: The final CDR3 position lacks the conserved phenylalanine or tryptophan, pointing to a likely read error. It is unclear where the CDR3 begins or ends on the DNA, so no DNA is shown, and the CDR3 is as TCRdb lists it. V gene TRBV11-2 combines with J gene TRBJ2-7. Germline V gene lookup returns CDR1 SGHAT and CDR2 FQNNGV. The CDR3 spans 14 amino acids, including both terminal residues. The CDR3 spells CASSLVGWDRKKYL.

This clonotype has more than one count but fewer than ten. The chain combines TRBV28 with TRBJ1-2, with D possibly being TRBD1 (6 bases). The CDR3 spans 15 residues. The V end lost 1 base, the J end lost 7 bases, and 16 bases lay between the germline ends. Germline V gene lookup returns CDR1 MDHEN and CDR2 SYDVKM. The CDR3 reads CASSLFGRQGTGYTF. The CDR3 region has the DNA TGTGCCAGCAGTTTATTCGGTCGTCAGGGGACTGGCTACACCTTC.

The rearrangement links TRBV4-1 to TRBJ2-7, with D perhaps matching TRBD2 (5 bases). The V and J ends lost 4 bases and 6 bases respectively, with 19 bases between them. Germline V gene lookup returns CDR1 MGHRA and CDR2 YSYEKL. CDR3 length equals 15 residues. The DNA of the CDR3 is TGCGCCAGCAGCCGCGGTACCGGCATGGCGGGCGAGCAGTACTTC. Translated: CASSRGTGMAGEQYF.

This clonotype has a handful of counts. This sequence may be a read error, since a much larger clone differs from it by one base. The chain carries TRBV6-5 and TRBJ1-2; D unclear. Trimming left V 6 bases short and J 4 bases short, with 12 bases between. Germline loops: CDR1 MNHEY, CDR2 SVGAGI. The CDR3 runs 13 residues. CDR3 sequence: CASRSGNRYGYTF. The CDR3 DNA sequence: TGTGCCAGCAGGTCGGGGAATCGCTATGGCTACACCTTC.

To note about this clonotype: One junction end does not reproduce the germline sequence, and a read error may be involved. This chain joins TRBV11-2 and TRBJ2-7, with D perhaps TRBD1 (7 bases). Germline values: CDR1 SGHAT, CDR2 FQNNGV. The CDR3 length is 15 residues. DNA for the CDR3: TGTGCCGGCAGCTTAGACCAGGGGGGCAGGTACGAGTATTACTTC. The encoded protein is CAGSLDQGGRYEYYF.

As regards this clonotype: Relative to the germline gene, one junction end is altered; a read error may explain this. The rearrangement joins TRBV20-1 to TRBJ2-1, with D possibly matching TRBD2 (5 bases). The CDR3 extends over 14 amino acids. Per germline, CDR1 DFQATT and CDR2 SNEGSKA (reference sequence). This CDR3 is CIASAGQNSHEQFF. CDR3 DNA: TGCATTGCTAGTGCGGGCCAGAATAGCCATGAGCAGTTCTTC.

As regards this clonotype: One junction end does not reproduce the germline sequence, and a read error may be involved. CDR3 nucleotides: TGTACCAGCAGGGTGGCGGATCAACCCCAGCATTTT. Encoded protein: CTSRVADQPQHF. The rearrangement links TRBV12-3 or TRBV12-4 to TRBJ1-5; D is perhaps TRBD1 (5 bases). This CDR3 spans 12 amino acids.

Concerning this clonotype: One end of the junction is discordant with germline, which a read error may explain. This chain joins TRBV11-2 and TRBJ2-7; 7 bases agree with TRBD1. The CDR3 spans 15 residues. Germline V gene data show CDR1 as SGHAT and CDR2 as FQNNGV. CDR3 loop: CVSSLDQGGRYKQYF. Written as DNA, the CDR3 is TGTGTCAGCAGCTTAGACCAAGGGGGCAGGTACAAGCAGTACTTC.

In the case of this clonotype: In this CDR3 the conserved last residue, phenylalanine or tryptophan, is missing, so a read error is likely. The rearrangement uses TRBV4-1 and TRBJ1-1; 7 bases line up with TRBD1. The germline gives CDR1 MGHRA, CDR2 YSYEKL. V gave up 1 base and J gave up 5 bases; unmatched junction bases: 7. CDR3 size: 15 residues. The chain's CDR3 is CASSQGQGWKTEAFV. The CDR3 bases are TGCGCCAGCAGCCAAGGACAGGGCTGGAAGACTGAAGCTTTCGTT.

Note on this clonotype: The conserved phenylalanine or tryptophan is not found at the CDR3 terminus, so this likely reflects a read error. The V and J genes are TRBV29-1 and TRBJ2-5, with D perhaps TRBD1 (6 bases). Germline values: CDR1 SQVTM, CDR2 ANQGSEA. The CDR3 extends over 13 amino acids. DNA for the CDR3: TGCACAGTCGCCGACAGGTTCAAAGAGACCCAGTACTTA. It is translated as CTVADRFKETQYL.

Details on this clonotype: Its ends do not fully match the called genes, so a read error is possible. The CDR3 region is CASSVQGRNQHQHF. CDR3 in DNA: TGTGCCAGCAGCGTGCAGGGCCGTAATCAGCACCAGCATTTT. The chain has TRBV5-4 and TRBJ1-5, with D possibly TRBD1 on 5 matching bases. The germline V gene encodes CDR1 SGHNT and CDR2 YYREEE (reference sequence). This CDR3 region has 14 residues.

Comments on this clonotype: A junction end diverges from the germline sequence, so it may reflect a read error. CDR3 amino acids: CTSSQVFRGTGWNQQFF. Here the CDR3 DNA reads TGCACCAGCAGCCAAGTCTTTAGGGGGACGGGGTGGAATCAGCAGTTCTTC. V and J are TRBV4-1 and TRBJ2-1; D is perhaps TRBD1 (6 bases). There are 17 residues in the CDR3. Germline CDR1 reads MGHRA; CDR2 reads YSYEKL.

The rearrangement uses TRBV12-3 or TRBV12-4 and TRBJ2-1; TRBD1 might be the D (6 bases). V was pared by 6 bases and J by 5 bases, with 23 bases between. This CDR3 has 17 amino acids. The CDR3 DNA reads as TGTGCCAGCAGGGGTCGGAAAGGGGGTTCTTGGAACAATGAGCAGTTCTTC. Translated: CASRGRKGGSWNNEQFF.